This passage covers 9 T cell receptor beta chains from one sample sequenced in a study of early T cells in non-severe SARS-CoV-2 infection. TCRdb fed the 5' RACE reads into MiXCR, producing one record per CDR3 protein. In the table there are 70,000 to 90,000 distinct CDR3 sequences, 8% to 13% of which are singletons. The source material was whole blood, sampled at baseline. Source of these receptors: an adult who was a healthcare worker with PCR-confirmed SARS-CoV-2 infection or an uninfected control (not recorded which).

Ten or more counts support this clonotype. The genes are TRBV9 and TRBJ1-1, with a possible D match to TRBD1 (6 bases). The CDR3 is 12 residues long. Germline V gives CDR1 SGDLS, CDR2 YYNGEE. The V and J ends lost 5 bases and 4 bases respectively, with 9 bases between them. The CDR3 region has the DNA TGTGCCAGCAGTCAGGACAGCACTGAAGCTTTCTTT. This sequence encodes CASSQDSTEAFF.

This clonotype was observed a few times. The chain links TRBV19 to TRBJ2-5; D is unclear. The CDR3 length is 17 residues. The V and J ends lost 3 bases and 2 bases respectively, with 19 bases between them. The germline V gene has CDR1 LNHDA and CDR2 SQIVND (reference sequence). CDR3 residues: CASSIRMTAATQETQYF. In DNA, the CDR3 is TGTGCCAGTAGTATCAGAATGACTGCGGCTACGCAAGAGACCCAGTACTTC.

This clonotype was seen a handful of times. The rearrangement links TRBV11-2 to TRBJ2-3; the D is unclear. V was pared by 6 bases and J by 0 bases, with 10 bases between. This CDR3 spans 14 amino acids. Germline CDR1 SGHAT, CDR2 FQNNGV. CDR3 nucleotides: TGTGCCAGCAGTCGCCCCCCTAGCACAGATACGCAGTATTTT. Its translation is CASSRPPSTDTQYF.

J is TRBJ2-7 and V is TRBV3-1; D gene unclear. The CDR3 sequence is 13 residues long. V lost 0 bases and J 3 bases, leaving 6 bases between the germline ends. Germline CDR1 reads LGHDT; CDR2 reads YNNKEL (reference sequence). CDR3 protein: CASSQDRFYEQYF. DNA for the CDR3: TGTGCCAGCAGCCAAGATAGATTCTACGAGCAGTACTTC.

This clonotype was counted ten times or more. The chain links TRBV7-9 to TRBJ2-7; tentatively, D is TRBD2 (6 bases). Deletions cut 5 bases from V and 3 bases from J, with 11 bases between. Germline V gene lookup returns CDR1 SEHNR and CDR2 FQNEAQ (reference sequence). CDR3 length equals 13 residues. The DNA for the CDR3 is TGTGCCAGCAGCCCCCTCGGGGGCTACGAGCAGTACTTC. Protein sequence: CASSPLGGYEQYF.

The chain employs TRBV5-1 and TRBJ2-3; D is undetermined. Germline CDR1 reads SGHRS; CDR2 reads YFSETQ. The CDR3 totals 14 residues. The V end was cut by 2 bases, the J end by 2 bases, with 9 bases between. The DNA of the CDR3 is TGCGCCAGCAGCTTCCGGGTTGCCACAGATACGCAGTATTTT. It yields the protein CASSFRVATDTQYF. Drawing the rest from reference TRBV5-1 and TRBJ2-3, the complete variable domain is KAGVTQTPRYLIKTRGQQVTLSCSPISGHRSVSWYQQTPGQGLQFLFEYFSETQRNKGNFPGRFSGRQFSNSRSEMNVSTLELGDSALYLCASSFRVATDTQYFGPGTRLTVL.

In its sample, this clonotype was seen a few times. This chain joins TRBV6-5 and TRBJ2-7, with TRBD2 matching 10 bases. The CDR3 contains 13 residues. Trimming cost V 6 bases and J 7 bases; bases outside gene matches: 6. CDR1 is MNHEY, CDR2 SVGAGI, per germline. Here the CDR3 DNA reads TGTGCCAGCAGCCGGGGACTAGCGTGGGAGCAGTACTTC. Translated, it gives CASSRGLAWEQYF.

The chain is built from TRBV2 and TRBJ2-1; the D gene is possibly TRBD2 (6 bases). The germline V and J ends were trimmed by 11 bases and 9 bases, with 11 bases remaining between them. Germline CDR1 reads SNHLY; CDR2 reads FYNNEI. The CDR3 is 10 amino acids. The CDR3: CAALEGEQFF. CDR3 sequence (DNA): TGTGCCGCATTGGAGGGTGAGCAGTTCTTC. Full variable domain (remainder filled in from reference TRBV2 and TRBJ2-1): EPEVTQTPSHQVTQMGQEVILRCVPISNHLYFYWYRQILGQKVEFLVSFYNNEISEKSEIFDDQFSVERPDGSNFTLKIRSTKLEDSAMYFCAALEGEQFFGPGTRLTVL.

CDR3 nucleotides: TGTGCCAGCAGCTTAAGTGGGTTAGAAGAAGAGACCCAGTACTTC. The encoded protein is CASSLSGLEEETQYF. V usage is TRBV11-1 and J usage is TRBJ2-5; the D is unclear. Trimming took 2 bases from V and 3 from J, leaving 13 bases between them. Germline V gene lookup returns CDR1 SGHAT and CDR2 FQDESV (reference sequence). This CDR3 has 15 amino acids. The full variable domain, completed using reference TRBV11-1 and TRBJ2-5, is EAEVAQSPRYKITEKSQAVAFWCDPISGHATLYWYRQILGQGPELLVQFQDESVVDDSQLPKDRFSAERLKGVDSTLKIQPAELGDSAMYLCASSLSGLEEETQYFGPGTRLLVL.